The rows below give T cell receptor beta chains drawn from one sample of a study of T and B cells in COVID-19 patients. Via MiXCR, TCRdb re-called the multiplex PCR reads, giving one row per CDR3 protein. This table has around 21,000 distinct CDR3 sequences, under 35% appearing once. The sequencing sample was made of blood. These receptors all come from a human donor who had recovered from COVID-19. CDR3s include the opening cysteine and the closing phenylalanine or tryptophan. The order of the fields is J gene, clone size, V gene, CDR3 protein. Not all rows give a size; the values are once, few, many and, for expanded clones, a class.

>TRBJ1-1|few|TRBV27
CASSSSRGREAFF
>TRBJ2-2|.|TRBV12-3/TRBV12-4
CASSKGQVNTGELFF
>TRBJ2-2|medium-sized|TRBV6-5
CASSLNTGELFF
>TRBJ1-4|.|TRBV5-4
CASSSTGLNEKLFF
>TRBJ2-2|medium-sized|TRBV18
CASSLGQRRTGELFF
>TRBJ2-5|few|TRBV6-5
CASSSRGETQYF
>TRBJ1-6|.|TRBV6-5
CASSWGQGRAPLHF
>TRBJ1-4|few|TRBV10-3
CAISEGRGQVYEKLFF
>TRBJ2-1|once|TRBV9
CASSGPPQGLGEQFF
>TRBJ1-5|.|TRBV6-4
CASSDPVRAGVQPQHF
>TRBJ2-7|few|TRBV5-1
CASSLEGSLSGQYF
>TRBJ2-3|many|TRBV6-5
CASSRTSEGTDTQYF
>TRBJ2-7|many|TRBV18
CASSQSYEQYF
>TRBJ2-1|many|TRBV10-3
CATGVSEQFF
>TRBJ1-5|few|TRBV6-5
CASSMDPPSNQPQHF
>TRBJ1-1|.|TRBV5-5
CASSWTGRTEAFF
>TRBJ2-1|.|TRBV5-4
CASNTRPGGGEFF
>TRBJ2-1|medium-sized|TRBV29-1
CSVYERGGMDEQFF
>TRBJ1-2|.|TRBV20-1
CSAPPQGAGYGYTF
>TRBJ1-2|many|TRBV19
CASRDRGSNYGYTF
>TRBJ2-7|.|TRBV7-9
CASSSTGVVYEQYF
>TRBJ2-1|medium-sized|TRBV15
CATSRASSYNEQFF
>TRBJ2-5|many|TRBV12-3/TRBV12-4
CASSGTGVVETQYF
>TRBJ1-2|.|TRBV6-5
CASSYPRAGGSGYTF
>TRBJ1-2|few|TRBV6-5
CASSYDGGEYYGYTF
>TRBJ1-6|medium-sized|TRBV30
CAWSTSSLNSPLHF
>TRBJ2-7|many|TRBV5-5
CASYLLDRDSYEQYF
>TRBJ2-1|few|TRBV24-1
CATSDPSTKSSYNEQFF
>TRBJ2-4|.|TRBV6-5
CASSYFGAGGLAKNIQYF